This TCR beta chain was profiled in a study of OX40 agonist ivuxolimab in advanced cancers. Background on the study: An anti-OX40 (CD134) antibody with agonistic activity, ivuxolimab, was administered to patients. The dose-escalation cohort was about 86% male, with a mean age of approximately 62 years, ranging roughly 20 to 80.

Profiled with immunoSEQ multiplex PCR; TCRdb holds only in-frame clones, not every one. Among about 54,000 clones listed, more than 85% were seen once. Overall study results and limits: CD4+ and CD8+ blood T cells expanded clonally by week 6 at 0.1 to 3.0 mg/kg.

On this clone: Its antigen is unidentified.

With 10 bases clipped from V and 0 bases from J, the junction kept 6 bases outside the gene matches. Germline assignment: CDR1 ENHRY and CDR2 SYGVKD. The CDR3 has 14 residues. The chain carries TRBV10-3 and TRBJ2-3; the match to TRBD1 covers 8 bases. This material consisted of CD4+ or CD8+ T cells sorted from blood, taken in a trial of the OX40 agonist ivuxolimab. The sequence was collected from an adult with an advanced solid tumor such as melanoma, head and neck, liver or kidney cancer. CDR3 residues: CATDRGSSTDTQYF. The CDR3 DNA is TGTGCCACCGACAGGGGAAGTAGCACAGATACGCAGTATTTT.